These 30 T cell receptor beta chains came from one sample sequenced in a study of T cells after yellow fever vaccination. TCRdb reprocessed the 5' RACE reads with MiXCR, giving one entry per CDR3 protein. The sample has approximately 600,000 distinct CDR3 sequences; around an eighth are singletons. The source was PBMCs, collected on the day of the yellow fever booster vaccination. The receptors were sampled from a man younger than 45 who received the YFV17D yellow fever vaccine.

This clonotype occurred a few times. This rearrangement joins TRBV7-4 to TRBJ2-3, with D uncertain. Trimming shortened V by 4 bases and J by 1 base, and 18 bases separated the two germline ends. The germline CDR1 and CDR2 sequences are SGHVT and SQSDAQ. The CDR3 contains 17 residues. The CDR3 here is CASSSRSRLAGTDTQYF. The CDR3 DNA reads as TGTGCCAGCAGCTCCCGATCTCGTCTCGCCGGCACAGATACGCAGTATTTT. The full variable domain, with the rest looked up from reference TRBV7-4 and TRBJ2-3, is GAGVSQSPRYKVAKRGRDVALRCDSISGHVTLYWYRQTLGQGSEVLTYSQSDAQRDKSGRPSGRFSAERPERSVSTLKIQRTEQGDSAVYLCASSSRSRLAGTDTQYFGPGTRLTVL.

This clonotype was seen a few times. The CDR3 DNA reads as TGCAGTGCTCTCCCAGCGGCGAGGGGCTACAATGAGCAGTTCTTC. Its protein product is CSALPAARGYNEQFF. The V and J genes are TRBV20-1 and TRBJ2-1; D possibly uses TRBD1 or TRBD2 (5 bases each). Trimming shortened V by 5 bases and J by 3 bases, and 17 bases separated the two germline ends. The CDR3 runs 15 residues. CDR1 and CDR2 (germline): DFQATT, SNEGSKA (reference sequence).

This clonotype was counted a few times. This chain's CDR3 is CASSLSGVIVYEQYF. CDR3 DNA: TGCGCCAGCAGCCTCTCGGGTGTAATCGTCTACGAGCAGTACTTC. This chain uses TRBV5-1 with TRBJ2-7; the D is unclear. The CDR3 totals 15 residues. Germline V gene sequence: CDR1 SGHRS, CDR2 YFSETQ. V was trimmed by 4 bases and J by 3 bases, leaving 17 bases between them.

The chain uses TRBV5-5 and TRBJ1-6; D uncertain. The CDR3 contains 14 residues. With 1 base removed from V and 9 bases from J, the gap between germline ends came to 11 bases. Per the germline V gene, CDR1 is SGHKS and CDR2 is YYEKEE (reference sequence). CDR3 sequence (DNA): TGTGCCAGCAGCTTGAGTGACCAGTTTTCACCCCTCCACTTT. This encodes CASSLSDQFSPLHF.

V gene TRBV7-2 combines with J gene TRBJ1-5, with TRBD1 matching over 8 bases. Germline V gene lookup returns CDR1 SGHTA and CDR2 FQGNSA. This CDR3 is 18 amino acids long. V lost 0 bases to trimming and J lost 0 bases; unmatched junction nucleotides: 7. Here the CDR3 reads CASSLASGGRYSNQPQHF. The CDR3 DNA sequence: TGTGCCAGCAGCTTAGCTTCAGGGGGCCGCTATAGCAATCAGCCCCAGCATTTT.

The chain couples TRBV4-3 to TRBJ1-1; D is possibly TRBD1 (5 bases). In germline, CDR1 is LGHNA, CDR2 YSLEER. CDR3 length: 16 residues. Trimming left V 1 base short and J 7 bases short, with 19 bases between. The CDR3 DNA sequence: TGCGCCAGCAGCCAAGTTTTATCAGGGATAAACGGTGAAGCTTTCTTT. Amino acids: CASSQVLSGINGEAFF.

There are a few counts of this clonotype. This chain joins TRBV6-2 or TRBV6-3 and TRBJ2-3, with 8 bases that match TRBD2. Germline trimming cut 2 bases from V and 8 bases from J; bases unmatched to any gene: 9. This CDR3 region has 15 residues. CDR1 MNHEY and CDR2 SVGEGT come from the germline V gene. CDR3 DNA: TGTGCCAGCAGTTACGGAGTAGCGGGAAGAGGTACGCAGTATTTT. Translating gives CASSYGVAGRGTQYF.

The chain carries TRBV18 and TRBJ2-7; D is unresolved. Germline V CDR1 and CDR2: KGHSH, LQKENI. The CDR3 contains 12 residues. V was trimmed by 3 bases and J by 9 bases, leaving 12 bases between them. CDR3 sequence (DNA): TGTGCCAGCTCACCGGGGTCCTTGGGGCAGTACTTC. Its translation is CASSPGSLGQYF. The full variable domain, with the rest looked up from reference TRBV18 and TRBJ2-7, is NAGVMQNPRHLVRRRGQEARLRCSPMKGHSHVYWYRQLPEEGLKFMVYLQKENIIDESGMPKERFSAEFPKEGPSILRIQQVVRGDSAAYFCASSPGSLGQYFGPGTRLTVT.

The chain carries TRBV6-6 and TRBJ2-7; the D is unclear. The CDR3 has 12 residues. The germline gives CDR1 MNHNY, CDR2 SVGAGI (reference sequence). V shed 0 bases and J shed 6 bases, with 6 bases lying between them. The DNA of the CDR3 is TGTGCCAGCAGTTACTCGTTGGGCGAGCAGTACTTC. Translated: CASSYSLGEQYF.

There are a few counts of this clonotype. The chain carries TRBV7-2 and TRBJ2-7; perhaps D is TRBD1 or TRBD2 (6 bases each). V shed 5 bases and J shed 3 bases, with 20 bases lying between them. The length of the CDR3 is 16 residues. The germline V gene has CDR1 SGHTA and CDR2 FQGNSA. The CDR3 reads CASSLQGTAGLYEQYF. Written as DNA, the CDR3 is TGTGCCAGCAGCCTTCAGGGGACGGCGGGGCTCTACGAGCAGTACTTC.

J is TRBJ2-1 and V is TRBV19; D not certain. V lost 3 bases, J lost 3 bases, and 6 bases lay in between. Germline values: CDR1 LNHDA, CDR2 SQIVND (reference sequence). The CDR3 contains 13 residues. CDR3 protein: CASSMGNYNEQFF. Written as DNA, the CDR3 is TGTGCCAGTAGTATGGGGAACTACAATGAGCAGTTCTTC.

The chain links TRBV12-3 or TRBV12-4 to TRBJ2-5, with 7 positions matching TRBD2. Trimming cost V 5 bases and J 5 bases; bases outside gene matches: 8. This CDR3 comprises 14 residues. CDR3 nucleotides: TGTGCCAGCAGTCAGTTCGGCGGGAGCGAGACCCAGTACTTC. It is translated as CASSQFGGSETQYF.

This clonotype was observed a handful of times. The chain uses TRBV19 and TRBJ1-2; D unresolved. The CDR3 contains 14 residues. CDR1 LNHDA and CDR2 SQIVND come from the germline V gene (reference sequence). V lost 8 bases and J lost 3, with 16 bases in between. For the CDR3, the DNA is TGTGCCAGTGCCCACCTTAGGGATCACTATGGCTACACCTTC. This translates into CASAHLRDHYGYTF.

The genes are TRBV29-1 and TRBJ2-1, with 9 nucleotides matching TRBD2. V lost 7 bases to trimming and J lost 3 bases; unmatched junction nucleotides: 7. The V gene's germline CDR1 is SQVTM and CDR2 ANQGSEA. This CDR3 comprises 14 residues. DNA of the CDR3: TGCAGCGGGACACTAGCGGGCCTCTACAATGAGCAGTTCTTC. Encoded protein: CSGTLAGLYNEQFF.

There are a few counts of this clonotype. The V call is TRBV27, the J call TRBJ2-3; no clear D gene. This CDR3 region has 13 residues. The germline V gene encodes CDR1 MNHEY and CDR2 SMNVEV (reference sequence). Trimming shortened V by 5 bases and J by 2 bases, and 8 bases separated the two germline ends. CDR3 bases: TGTGCCAGCAGTCTCACGTTCACAGATACGCAGTATTTT. It is translated as CASSLTFTDTQYF.

This sequence joins TRBV24-1 and TRBJ2-5; 9 nucleotides match TRBD2. V was clipped by 2 bases and J by 1 base; unmatched bases: 4. Germline-derived CDR1 and CDR2 are KGHDR and SFDVKD. CDR3 length equals 16 residues. CDR3 sequence reads: CATSDSASGVQETQYF. The CDR3 bases are TGTGCCACCAGTGATTCGGCTAGCGGGGTCCAAGAGACCCAGTACTTC.

V gene TRBV20-1 combines with J gene TRBJ2-3, with no clear D. The length of the CDR3 is 13 residues. CDR1 DFQATT and CDR2 SNEGSKA come from the germline V gene (reference sequence). CDR3 residues: CSAPIGSTDTQYF. The CDR3 DNA reads TGCAGCGCCCCCATAGGGTCCACAGATACGCAGTATTTT.

This clonotype was observed a handful of times. The chain combines TRBV19 with TRBJ2-7; TRBD2 matches at 9 bases. The germline V gene encodes CDR1 LNHDA and CDR2 SQIVND (reference sequence). CDR3 length equals 16 residues. After removal of 9 bases from V and 2 bases from J, the junction contained 14 bases not matched to a gene. CDR3 DNA sequence: TGTGCCAGCCGAAGGGTAGCGGGAGACGCCACCTACGAGCAGTACTTC. This encodes CASRRVAGDATYEQYF.

The CDR3 is CAWSPPTGGDPGREKLFF. Here the CDR3 DNA reads TGTGCCTGGAGTCCCCCCACGGGGGGAGATCCCGGACGTGAAAAACTGTTTTTT. The genes are TRBV30 and TRBJ1-4, with D possibly matching TRBD1 (5 bases). V was pared by 2 bases and J by 7 bases, with 26 bases between. CDR3 length: 18 residues. Germline values: CDR1 GTSNPN, CDR2 SVGIG (reference sequence).

In its sample, this clonotype was seen a few times. This chain connects TRBV4-3 to TRBJ2-6, with D hard to call. Germline assignment: CDR1 LGHNA and CDR2 YSLEER. V was shortened by 0 bases and J by 2 bases, with 11 bases between the two germline ends. The CDR3 has 17 residues. The chain's CDR3 is CASSQDVPSPGANVLTF. In nucleotides, the CDR3 is TGCGCCAGCAGCCAAGATGTTCCCTCCCCTGGGGCCAACGTCCTGACTTTC.

The sample holds a few counts of this clonotype. The genes are TRBV19 and TRBJ2-1; D remains ambiguous. The CDR3 is 11 amino acids. The germline V gene encodes CDR1 LNHDA and CDR2 SQIVND (reference sequence). The ends were cut back, 3 bases at V and 5 bases at J, with 2 bases in the middle. For the CDR3, the DNA is TGTGCCAGTAGTATTGACAATGAGCAGTTCTTC. Its protein product is CASSIDNEQFF.

V is TRBV5-5 and J is TRBJ2-2; D ambiguous. Germline values: CDR1 SGHKS, CDR2 YYEKEE (reference sequence). V lost 1 base and J lost 13, with 17 bases in between. The CDR3 length is 14 residues. The CDR3 region is CASSLRDGVGVLFF. CDR3 sequence (DNA): TGTGCCAGCAGCTTGAGGGATGGCGTTGGTGTGCTGTTTTTT. The full variable domain, with the rest looked up from reference TRBV5-5 and TRBJ2-2, is DAGVTQSPTHLIKTRGQQVTLRCSPISGHKSVSWYQQVLGQGPQFIFQYYEKEERGRGNFPDRFSARQFPNYSSELNVNALLLGDSALYLCASSLRDGVGVLFFGEGSRLTVL.

This clonotype has more than one count but fewer than ten. The chain combines TRBV7-2 with TRBJ1-4, with 7 bases lining up with TRBD1. The V segment lost 4 bases and the J segment 8 bases; nucleotides outside the gene matches: 7. Germline values: CDR1 SGHTA, CDR2 FQGNSA. This CDR3 is built from 14 residues. CDR3 loop: CASSSDRVAEKLFF. DNA for the CDR3: TGTGCCAGCAGCTCCGACAGGGTGGCCGAAAAACTGTTTTTT. The complete variable domain, with remaining parts taken from reference TRBV7-2 and TRBJ1-4, reads GAGVSQSPSNKVTEKGKDVELRCDPISGHTALYWYRQSLGQGLEFLIYFQGNSAPDKSGLPSDRFSAERTGGSVSTLTIQRTQQEDSAVYLCASSSDRVAEKLFFGSGTQLSVL.

The chain carries TRBV6-1 and TRBJ2-7, with 8 bases identical to TRBD1. Germline trimming cut 8 bases from V and 3 bases from J; bases unmatched to any gene: 6. This CDR3 contains 13 residues. CDR1 MNHNS and CDR2 SASEGT come from the germline V gene. The CDR3: CASGRTGRYEQYF. The CDR3 DNA follows: TGTGCCAGCGGTAGGACAGGGCGCTACGAGCAGTACTTC.

This clonotype occurred a few times. The rearrangement joins TRBV6-5 to TRBJ2-7; TRBD2 matches at 12 bases. CDR3 size: 15 residues. Per the germline V gene, CDR1 is MNHEY and CDR2 is SVGAGI. With V trimmed by 0 bases and J by 4 bases, 1 base remained unmatched. In nucleotides, the CDR3 is TGTGCCAGCAGTTACTCAACTAGCGGGAGGTACGAGCAGTACTTC. Residues: CASSYSTSGRYEQYF.

Only a few counts were recorded for this clonotype. The chain uses TRBV12-5 and TRBJ2-7, with D tentatively TRBD2 (6 bases). This CDR3 spans 15 amino acids. The V gene's germline CDR1 is LGHNT and CDR2 FRNRAP. The ends were cut back, 6 bases at V and 1 base at J, with 16 bases in the middle. The CDR3 protein is CASGRGRDRSYEQYF. Here the CDR3 DNA reads TGTGCTAGTGGCCGTGGGCGGGATCGGTCCTACGAGCAGTACTTC.

This clonotype appeared a few times. CDR3: CASTQGAGGEAFF. CDR3 bases: TGTGCCAGCACCCAAGGGGCGGGAGGGGAAGCTTTCTTT. The chain couples TRBV12-3 or TRBV12-4 to TRBJ1-1, with a tentative D call TRBD1 (5 bases). The germline V and J ends were trimmed by 7 bases and 8 bases, with 17 bases remaining between them. The CDR3 length is 13 residues.

In its sample, this clonotype was seen many times. V and J are TRBV5-4 and TRBJ2-2, with 12 bases matching TRBD2. The CDR3 contains 17 residues. Germline loops: CDR1 SGHNT, CDR2 YYREEE (reference sequence). V shed 3 bases and J 3 bases; nucleotides not matched to a gene: 6. The CDR3 loop is CASSSFTSGRYTGELFF. The CDR3 DNA follows: TGTGCCAGCAGCTCGTTTACTAGCGGGAGGTACACCGGGGAGCTGTTTTTT. Full variable domain (outside the CDR3, taken from reference TRBV5-4 and TRBJ2-2): ETGVTQSPTHLIKTRGQQVTLRCSSQSGHNTVSWYQQALGQGPQFIFQYYREEENGRGNFPPRFSGLQFPNYSSELNVNALELDDSALYLCASSSFTSGRYTGELFFGEGSRLTVL.

The chain links TRBV7-9 to TRBJ2-7, with 9 bases identical to TRBD1. The CDR3 totals 15 residues. The V segment lost 3 bases and the J segment 5 bases; nucleotides outside the gene matches: 8. The germline CDR1 and CDR2 sequences are SEHNR and FQNEAQ (reference sequence). The CDR3 DNA reads TGTGCCAGCAGCTTTGTATGGGACAGGGACCACGAGCAGTACTTC. Encoded protein: CASSFVWDRDHEQYF.

This clonotype showed up just a few times. V is TRBV5-1 and J is TRBJ2-7, with D maybe TRBD1 (6 bases). The V end was cut by 0 bases, the J end by 5 bases, with 18 bases between. CDR3 length equals 16 residues. The germline gives CDR1 SGHRS, CDR2 YFSETQ. This CDR3 reads CASSLAAATGKDEQYF. CDR3 nucleotides: TGCGCCAGCAGCTTGGCCGCGGCCACAGGGAAGGACGAGCAGTACTTC.